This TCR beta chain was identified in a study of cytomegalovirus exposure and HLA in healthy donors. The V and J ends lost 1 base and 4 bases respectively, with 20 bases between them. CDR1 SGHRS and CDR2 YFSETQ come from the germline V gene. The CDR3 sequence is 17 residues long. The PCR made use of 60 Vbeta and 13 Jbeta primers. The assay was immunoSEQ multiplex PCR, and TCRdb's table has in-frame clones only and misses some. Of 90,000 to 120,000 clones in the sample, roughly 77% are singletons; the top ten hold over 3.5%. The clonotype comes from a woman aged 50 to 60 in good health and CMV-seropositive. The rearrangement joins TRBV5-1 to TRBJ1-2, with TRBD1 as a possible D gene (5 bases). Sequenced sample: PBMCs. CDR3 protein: CASSLRRRGGGGYGYTF. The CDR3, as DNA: TGCGCCAGCAGCTTGAGGAGAAGGGGCGGGGGGGGCTATGGCTACACCTTC.